These T cell receptor beta chains were read from a single sample in a study of blood T cells in healthy people across ages. TCRdb independently ran MiXCR on the 5' RACE reads; one entry per CDR3 protein. The sample lists approximately 2,000,000 distinct CDR3 sequences, about two fifths seen once, with about 21% in the top ten. Sequencing was carried out using blood. These receptor sequences come from a human donor in good health. The CDR3 runs from the conserved cysteine through the conserved F or W. A D gene is named only where the DNA matches it firmly.

D gene: TRBD2
V gene: TRBV7-2
CDR3 protein: CASSLDPAGETNTGELFF

D gene: .
V gene: TRBV15
CDR3 protein: CATRSGRNEKLFF

D gene: .
V gene: TRBV7-3
CDR3 protein: CASSLNSGSGQGVPNEQFF

D gene: .
V gene: TRBV29-1
CDR3 protein: CSVGFRGNTEAFF

D gene: .
V gene: TRBV7-9
CDR3 protein: CASSRGIATNEKLFF

D gene: TRBD2
V gene: TRBV9
CDR3 protein: CASSGSGTSVMETQYF

D gene: TRBD2
V gene: TRBV7-9
CDR3 protein: CASSNSGGGSYNEQFF

D gene: TRBD1
V gene: TRBV5-1
CDR3 protein: CASSTDRGYEQYF

D gene: .
V gene: TRBV7-6
CDR3 protein: CASSVRDVSYEQYF

D gene: TRBD1
V gene: TRBV28
CDR3 protein: CASSGQGRHYYEQYF

D gene: .
V gene: TRBV4-3
CDR3 protein: CASSQETGMGDEKLFF

D gene: .
V gene: TRBV29-1
CDR3 protein: CSVSPRISLTTEAFF

D gene: TRBD2
V gene: TRBV11-2
CDR3 protein: CASSPLAGFPDTQYF

D gene: .
V gene: TRBV24-1
CDR3 protein: CATGGQSPYNEQFF

D gene: TRBD2
V gene: TRBV12-3/TRBV12-4
CDR3 protein: CASKGTSGGYEQYF

D gene: .
V gene: TRBV20-1
CDR3 protein: CSASGFKDQPQHF

D gene: .
V gene: TRBV6-2/TRBV6-3
CDR3 protein: CASSYHRTEDNSPLHF

D gene: .
V gene: TRBV14
CDR3 protein: CASSHPPTGVHEQFF

D gene: .
V gene: TRBV7-2
CDR3 protein: CASSLARWQGGEKLFF

D gene: TRBD2
V gene: TRBV7-2
CDR3 protein: CASQTSGGYNEQFF

D gene: .
V gene: TRBV20-1
CDR3 protein: CSAEVELAGGYEQYF

D gene: .
V gene: TRBV29-1
CDR3 protein: CSVGQADEQYF

D gene: .
V gene: TRBV7-9
CDR3 protein: CASTGTRALTSEQYF

D gene: .
V gene: TRBV6-6
CDR3 protein: CASSPLLRRGGGYTF

D gene: TRBD2
V gene: TRBV12-3/TRBV12-4
CDR3 protein: CASSALDGGRGEQFF

D gene: TRBD1
V gene: TRBV18
CDR3 protein: CASSLLGQANEQFF

D gene: TRBD2
V gene: TRBV7-2
CDR3 protein: CASTSGASGRETQYF

D gene: .
V gene: TRBV7-2
CDR3 protein: CASSLPQGSWETQYF

D gene: .
V gene: TRBV4-2
CDR3 protein: CASSQPDHGYTF

D gene: .
V gene: TRBV29-1
CDR3 protein: CSVLGSSQDTDTQYF

D gene: TRBD1
V gene: TRBV11-3
CDR3 protein: CASSLSRTGIYNEQFF

D gene: .
V gene: TRBV6-2/TRBV6-3
CDR3 protein: CASSYDRRGGGNEQFF

D gene: .
V gene: TRBV4-3
CDR3 protein: CASSQEVLSTSGFEQYF

D gene: .
V gene: TRBV5-1
CDR3 protein: CASALDGPYGYTF

D gene: TRBD1
V gene: TRBV20-1
CDR3 protein: CSARTGTLEAEAFF

D gene: .
V gene: TRBV10-3
CDR3 protein: CAISAAANRDIKGTQYF

D gene: TRBD1
V gene: TRBV27
CDR3 protein: CASSPPGTGSGYADTQYF

D gene: TRBD1
V gene: TRBV13
CDR3 protein: CASSRGQDLYEQYF

D gene: .
V gene: TRBV5-5
CDR3 protein: CASSLTPVNTEAFF

D gene: TRBD1
V gene: TRBV2
CDR3 protein: CASSELGQGYNEQFF

D gene: .
V gene: TRBV27
CDR3 protein: CASSKAFF

D gene: TRBD1
V gene: TRBV20-1
CDR3 protein: CSAQGARSNQPQHF

D gene: .
V gene: TRBV5-6
CDR3 protein: CASSLGVQPAGTF

D gene: .
V gene: TRBV4-3
CDR3 protein: CASSLTGSATFYGYTF

D gene: .
V gene: TRBV7-2
CDR3 protein: CASSLVPGQINSPLHF

D gene: .
V gene: TRBV27
CDR3 protein: CASSPLGGREQYF

D gene: .
V gene: TRBV2
CDR3 protein: CVSCRDFSYEQYF

D gene: .
V gene: TRBV2
CDR3 protein: CASSEALDTDTQYF

D gene: TRBD2
V gene: TRBV13
CDR3 protein: CASSKRGGIRETQYF

D gene: TRBD1
V gene: TRBV2
CDR3 protein: CASMGQGNSPLHF

D gene: .
V gene: TRBV5-6
CDR3 protein: CASSFGTNPTYEQYF

D gene: TRBD2
V gene: TRBV28
CDR3 protein: CASSFGLAGLRDTQYF

D gene: .
V gene: TRBV28
CDR3 protein: CASSPGLGTRSSYEQYF

D gene: .
V gene: TRBV2
CDR3 protein: CASSDFRANIQYF

D gene: TRBD2
V gene: TRBV7-2
CDR3 protein: CASSPSGGTHEQYF

D gene: .
V gene: TRBV9
CDR3 protein: CASTQKVSHYGYTF

D gene: .
V gene: TRBV11-2
CDR3 protein: CASSLDLVRWEAFF